The subject of this entry is one TCR beta chain. This clone was seen once. Its antigen target is currently unknown. The record has no base qualities; no much larger clone is one base away. These data originate in a study of somatic mutations in cytotoxic T cells in rheumatoid arthritis (dated by TCRdb to 2015 to 2018). In terms of the full investigation: Sorted V beta1+ cells also underwent TCRB sequencing, and some V beta antibody-stained T-cell populations were flow-sorted at nearly 100% purity on a FACSAria II or Sony SH800. Patients and controls did not essentially differ in median age, which was nearly identical between the groups. Whether expanded CD8+ T-cell clones in untreated, newly diagnosed rheumatoid arthritis carry somatic mutations was the study question, and clonality was characterized with TCRB deep sequencing. TCRB deep sequencing covered 65 to 80 patients with rheumatoid arthritis along with approximately 20 healthy controls. What the authors observed across the whole study: The largest CD8+ clone made up more than 20% of CD8+ cells in about an eighth of the roughly 60 patients, and blood and synovial fluid shared several identical CD8+ TCRB sequences. The finding that TRBV07 was slightly underrepresented in patients was left unadjusted for multiple comparisons. An increase of CD8+ clonality with age was seen in patients (Spearman r=0.49) but not in healthy controls. CD8+ T-cell clonality did not differ significantly between rheumatoid arthritis patients and age-matched healthy controls. The antigen targets of the expanded CD8+ clones were unknown, and absence from virus-specific databases did not rule out viral specificity.

Genomic DNA underwent TCRB CDR3 sequencing using the immunoSEQ assay. The study's own analysis went as follows. Analyses were restricted to productive TCRB rearrangements. Defining a clone by its unique TCRB CDR3 sequence, the study calculated clonality as a productive clonality index derived from Shannon entropy. To calculate repertoire overlap between two samples, the template counts of each clone were considered relative to each sample's total templates. A correlation with a Spearman r of roughly 0.66 was found between V-gene usage by flow cytometry and V-gene usage by TCRB sequencing. The clones in this table, taken by TCRdb from immuneACCESS, are in-frame only. Not every clone is retained; where verified, under half of the shortfall comes from an unresolved V gene, and the cause of the rest is unknown. The DNA gave D and trimming, while V, J and clone size come from that table. The sample has about 20,000 clones on record, 70% to 90% of them singletons. The ten largest clones represent more than 14% of the sample.

With a median age of about 51 years (range about 21-75) and roughly 60% female, the healthy controls consisted of 20 blood donors whose buffy coats were used. CD4+ and CD8+ cells were isolated by positive magnetic bead selection on an AutoMACS, and purity was checked by flow cytometry. Isolation of peripheral blood mononuclear cells was done through Ficoll-Paque PLUS density gradient separation. DNA from CD4-enriched, CD8-enriched or PBMC samples was extracted using Nucleospin Tissue or Tissue XS kits and then quantified on a Qubit 2.0 fluorometer. Trimming removed 1 base from V and 2 bases from J, leaving 10 bases between the germline ends. CDR3 length: 15 amino acids, cysteine to phenylalanine. Here the CDR3 DNA is all that survives: 45 bases in frame from base 1. CDR1 MNHNS and CDR2 SASEGT were looked up in the germline V gene.

The receptor's source is a man aged 35-49 years in good health. The rearranged chain carries TRBV6-1 and TRBJ2-3, with no confident D gene call. What was sequenced was CD8+ T cells sorted from blood. CDR3 sequence: CASSEEGYLTDTQYF. The nucleotide sequence is given as TGTGCCAGCAGTGAAGAAGGGTACCTCACAGATACGCAGTATTTT.